The 5 T cell receptor beta chains listed next were all sequenced from one sample in a study of identical twins. In TCRdb, the 5' RACE reads were re-called with MiXCR into one record per CDR3 protein. The sample yields about 920,000 distinct CDR3 sequences, approximately 13% seen once. These same data were also listed under a study on yellow fever vaccine responses in identical twins.

Material: PBMCs. The receptors originated from a young woman in good health.

The chain joins TRBV10-3 to TRBJ2-5; TRBD1 might be the D (5 bases). CDR1 is ENHRY, CDR2 SYGVKD, per germline. V gave up 0 bases and J gave up 7 bases, with 15 bases separating them. This CDR3 comprises 15 residues. The DNA of the CDR3 is TGTGCCATCAGTGAGTCGACAGAAAGGGCAGGGACCCAGTACTTC. Protein sequence: CAISESTERAGTQYF.

The chain links TRBV7-9 to TRBJ2-7; 10 positions match TRBD2. The CDR3 runs to 16 residues. CDR1 is SEHNR and CDR2 is FQNEAQ in the germline V gene (reference sequence). J gave up 7 bases and V 1 base, and 10 bases lay outside the gene matches. The CDR3 protein is CASSLGAGGPSGEQYF. In nucleotides, the CDR3 is TGTGCCAGCAGCTTAGGAGCGGGAGGGCCGTCGGGGGAGCAGTACTTC.

The CDR3 loop reads CASSLTPPTSGPQETQYF. Written as DNA, the CDR3 is TGCGCCAGCAGCTTGACTCCACCTACTAGCGGACCCCAAGAGACCCAGTACTTC. The V gene is TRBV5-1, the J gene TRBJ2-5; TRBD2 matches 8 bases. The CDR3 runs to 18 residues. The germline V gene has CDR1 SGHRS and CDR2 YFSETQ. The V segment lost 1 base and the J segment 1 base; nucleotides outside the gene matches: 12.

This clonotype was observed a handful of times. Here the CDR3 reads CASFGTVYHTDTQYF. DNA of the CDR3: TGTGCCAGCTTCGGGACAGTCTACCACACAGATACGCAGTATTTT. The chain joins TRBV28 to TRBJ2-3, with 7 bases that match TRBD1. The CDR3 totals 15 residues. Trimming removed 8 bases from V and 2 bases from J; junction bases left unmatched: 10. Germline V lookup: CDR1 MDHEN, CDR2 SYDVKM.

The J gene is TRBJ2-7, the V gene TRBV4-2; either TRBD1 or TRBD2 may supply D (5 bases each). The V end lost 5 bases, the J end lost 0 bases, and 11 bases lay between the germline ends. This CDR3 has 14 amino acids. CDR1 and CDR2 from the germline V gene are LGHNA and YNFKEQ. CDR3 sequence reads: CASSERGPSYEQYF. The CDR3 nucleotides read TGTGCCAGCAGCGAGAGGGGACCCTCCTACGAGCAGTACTTC.